The 21 T cell receptor beta chains below come from one sample, sequenced in a study of shared clonotypes between healthy human individuals (dated by TCRdb to the early 2020s). CD8 naive samples were obtained by positive selection for CCR7 among CD45RO-negative cells, yielding a CD45RA+CCR7+ population from which TemRA cells were excluded. The library was generated by the immunoSEQ multiplex PCR assay. Drawn from immuneACCESS, this table holds only the in-frame rearrangements with V and J called that TCRdb kept. Clones are partly lost; checked studies trace under half to an unresolved V gene and leave the rest unexplained. Counted in this sample were millions of clones; about 94% of them appeared once. Together, the top ten hold about 1.1% of the sample. The sequenced material came from naive CD8+ T cells sorted from blood. The cell subset or site label, as the study defines it: CD45RA+CCR7+. The receptors derive from a man in his late teens or twenties in good health.

The CDR3: CASSLGNSEAFF. DNA of the CDR3: TGTGCCAGCAGTTTAGGGAACAGCGAAGCTTTCTTT. The chain joins TRBV27 to TRBJ1-1; D remains ambiguous. Germline assignment: CDR1 MNHEY and CDR2 SMNVEV (reference sequence). Trimming took 2 bases from V and 8 from J, leaving 9 bases between them. The CDR3 is 12 residues long.

The CDR3 here is CASSQAISGTSGRDEQFF. DNA for the CDR3: TGCGCCAGCAGCCAAGCAATATCCGGGACTAGCGGCCGGGATGAGCAGTTCTTC. The rearrangement links TRBV4-1 to TRBJ2-1, with TRBD2 identical over 11 bases. Trimming took 1 base from V and 8 from J; bases not matched to a gene: 13. Germline values: CDR1 MGHRA, CDR2 YSYEKL. The CDR3 is 18 residues long.

As to this clone: The junction does not match germline at one end; this may be a read error. This chain uses TRBV6-5 with TRBJ2-7, with D unresolved. The CDR3 runs 14 residues. Per germline, CDR1 MNHEY and CDR2 SVGAGI. CDR3 nucleotide sequence: TGTGCCAGCAGTAACTCAGCTTACTCCTACGAGCAGTACTTC. Amino acid sequence: CASSNSAYSYEQYF.

This chain links TRBV6-5 with TRBJ2-7; 8 bases fit TRBD1. The germline V gene encodes CDR1 MNHEY and CDR2 SVGAGI. Losses at the gene ends were 4 bases for V and 5 bases for J; bases not matched to a gene: 10. The CDR3 loop spans 15 amino acids. CDR3 coding DNA: TGTGCCAGCAGTTCTACAGGGGGACTCGGCGACGAGCAGTACTTC. It is translated as CASSSTGGLGDEQYF.

The chain joins TRBV6-1 to TRBJ2-7; no firm D call. Germline values: CDR1 MNHNS, CDR2 SASEGT. Between the trimmed V and J ends, which lost 1 base and 0 bases, there was a span of 10 bases. The CDR3 length is 15 residues. As DNA, the CDR3 is TGTGCCAGCAGTGAAGGAGCTGTCCTCTCCTACGAGCAGTACTTC. It specifies CASSEGAVLSYEQYF.

V gene TRBV13 combines with J gene TRBJ2-3, with a possible D match to TRBD2 (5 bases). Trimming cost V 3 bases and J 5 bases, with 24 bases left between them. Looked up from germline, CDR1 is PRHDT and CDR2 is FYEKMQ (reference sequence). CDR3 length equals 18 residues. The CDR3 is CASSFLFVSGKTGDTQYF. Here the CDR3 DNA reads TGTGCCAGCAGCTTTTTATTTGTGTCGGGGAAAACGGGAGATACGCAGTATTTT.

The chain links TRBV7-8 to TRBJ1-5, with D unclear. Trimming removed 0 bases at V and 0 bases at J, with 12 bases between. CDR3 length equals 17 residues. Germline values: CDR1 SGHVS, CDR2 FQNEAQ. CDR3 sequence: CASSLASVFPSNQPQHF. CDR3 nucleotide sequence: TGTGCCAGCAGCTTAGCTTCGGTCTTCCCTAGCAATCAGCCCCAGCATTTT.

This chain uses TRBV19 with TRBJ2-5; weak D call: TRBD1 (5 bases). This CDR3 spans 15 amino acids. Germline CDR1 is LNHDA and CDR2 is SQIVND (reference sequence). V lost 0 bases and J 2 bases, leaving 10 bases between the germline ends. In nucleotides, the CDR3 is TGTGCCAGTAGTATAGATCGCGCAGGGCAAGAGACCCAGTACTTC. As protein: CASSIDRAGQETQYF.

This chain connects TRBV19 to TRBJ1-6; D not resolved. V lost 11 bases and J lost 0, with 5 bases in between. The CDR3 is 12 residues long. Germline loops: CDR1 LNHDA, CDR2 SQIVND (reference sequence). CDR3 sequence: CAASSYNSPLHF. The CDR3 region has the DNA TGTGCCGCGAGCTCCTATAATTCACCCCTCCACTTT. Full variable domain (rest looked up from reference TRBV19 and TRBJ1-6): DGGITQSPKYLFRKEGQNVTLSCEQNLNHDAMYWYRQDPGQGLRLIYYSQIVNDFQKGDIAEGYSVSREKKESFPLTVTSAQKNPTAFYLCAASSYNSPLHFGNGTRLTVT.

As concerns this clone: Other DNA variants within this sample encode the same CDR3. The chain uses TRBV6-5 and TRBJ2-7, with D unresolved. V gave up 2 bases and J gave up 0 bases, with 5 bases separating them. CDR1 is MNHEY and CDR2 is SVGAGI in the germline V gene. This CDR3 is 13 amino acids long. The CDR3 region is CASSYGDSYEQYF. The CDR3, as DNA: TGTGCCAGCAGTTACGGGGACTCCTACGAGCAGTACTTC.

This clone was counted once. The chain carries TRBV5-4 and TRBJ1-1, with 10 bases that match TRBD1. V trimming: 4 bases; J trimming: 12 bases; junction bases outside the gene matches: 9. Germline V CDR1 and CDR2: SGHNT, YYREEE (reference sequence). The CDR3 extends over 13 amino acids. The CDR3 spells CASSLTGGDYTFF. The CDR3 DNA is TGTGCCAGCAGCCTGACAGGGGGCGATTACACTTTCTTT.

The J gene is TRBJ2-4, the V gene TRBV28; 10 nucleotides align to TRBD1. Germline CDR1 reads MDHEN; CDR2 reads SYDVKM. This CDR3 spans 18 amino acids. Trimming removed 2 bases from V and 9 bases from J; junction bases left unmatched: 16. The CDR3 loop reads CASSLRDRGSSPGGIQYF. CDR3 nucleotides: TGTGCCAGCAGTTTAAGGGACAGGGGTTCTAGCCCGGGCGGCATTCAGTACTTC.

The gene calls are TRBV11-2 and TRBJ1-1; no definite D call. Germline CDR1 and CDR2: SGHAT and FQNNGV. The CDR3 consists of 13 residues. The V end lost 3 bases, the J end lost 3 bases, and 8 bases lay between the germline ends. The CDR3 is CASSFNRDTEAFF. In nucleotides, the CDR3 is TGTGCCAGCAGCTTTAACCGAGACACTGAAGCTTTCTTT.

The V call is TRBV18, the J call TRBJ2-1; no clear D. Germline lookup yields CDR1 KGHSH and CDR2 LQKENI. V was pared by 0 bases and J by 4 bases, with 16 bases between. The CDR3 is 17 amino acids. CDR3 sequence: CASSPPRKGLKYNEQFF. The CDR3 DNA is TGTGCCAGCTCACCACCGAGAAAAGGGTTAAAGTACAATGAGCAGTTCTTC.

This clone is a singleton in its sample. The V call is TRBV1, the J call TRBJ2-5; the tabulated D call, TRBD2, remains unverified against the DNA. TRBV1 counts as a pseudogene. CDR3 length: 17 residues. The CDR3 loop is CTSFTAGGPYWQETQYF. The CDR3 DNA follows: TGCACCAGTTTCACAGCGGGGGGGCCTTATTGGCAAGAGACCCAGTACTTC.

The chain joins TRBV5-1 to TRBJ2-2; perhaps TRBD2 as D (6 bases). The CDR3 totals 15 residues. Per the germline V gene, CDR1 is SGHRS and CDR2 is YFSETQ. V was trimmed by 1 base and J by 3 bases, leaving 10 bases between them. CDR3 coding DNA: TGCGCCAGCAGCTTGCGGGGGTCGGACACCGGGGAGCTGTTTTTT. Protein product: CASSLRGSDTGELFF.

This chain connects TRBV4-3 to TRBJ1-4; maybe TRBD1 (6 bases). The CDR3 is made up of 15 amino acids. Trimming stripped 4 bases from V and 6 bases from J, with 15 bases between. Germline-derived CDR1 and CDR2 are LGHNA and YSLEER. The CDR3 coding sequence is TGCGCCAGCAGCCCTCTCCGGGGGCTTGATGAAAAACTGTTTTTT. Residues: CASSPLRGLDEKLFF.

The chain employs TRBV27 and TRBJ2-1; D is perhaps TRBD1 or TRBD2 (5 bases each). Germline lookup yields CDR1 MNHEY and CDR2 SMNVEV (reference sequence). With 4 bases removed from V and 8 bases from J, the gap between germline ends came to 15 bases. The CDR3 spans 14 residues. The CDR3 coding sequence is TGTGCCAGCAGTTCCGGGACGCATGGCGATGAGCAGTTCTTC. The encoded protein is CASSSGTHGDEQFF.

The V gene is TRBV25-1, the J gene TRBJ1-1; D is uncertain. V lost 7 bases to trimming and J lost 1 base, with 7 bases between them. The CDR3 is made up of 12 amino acids. Germline loops: CDR1 MGHDK, CDR2 SYGVNS. The CDR3 DNA is TGTGCCAGCATCGGCGGGAACACTGAAGCTTTCTTT. Residues: CASIGGNTEAFF.

J is TRBJ1-5 and V is TRBV27; TRBD1 is a possible D gene (6 bases). Germline lookup yields CDR1 MNHEY and CDR2 SMNVEV (reference sequence). V shed 3 bases and J shed 3 bases, with 15 bases lying between them. This CDR3 is 16 amino acids long. The CDR3 DNA reads TGTGCCAGCAGTTTGAAAGGGGGGGGGTTCAATCAGCCCCAGCATTTT. Amino acids: CASSLKGGGFNQPQHF.

A note on this clone: The same CDR3 is also encoded by other DNA sequences in this sample. The J gene is TRBJ2-7, the V gene TRBV2; no definite D call. The CDR3 is 12 amino acids. Germline values: CDR1 SNHLY, CDR2 FYNNEI. Trimming pared 1 base from V and 3 bases from J, leaving 4 bases between. The CDR3 DNA sequence: TGTGCCAGCAGTGAAGGAGTCTACGAGCAGTACTTC. Its protein product is CASSEGVYEQYF. Filled out from reference TRBV2 and TRBJ2-7, the complete variable domain reads EPEVTQTPSHQVTQMGQEVILRCVPISNHLYFYWYRQILGQKVEFLVSFYNNEISEKSEIFDDQFSVERPDGSNFTLKIRSTKLEDSAMYFCASSEGVYEQYFGPGTRLTVT.